Following are 15 T cell receptor beta chains from one sample sequenced in a study of cytomegalovirus exposure and HLA in healthy donors. Assay used: immunoSEQ multiplex PCR; TCRdb lists only in-frame clones, some missing. This table holds 200,000 or so clones, 90% to 95% found once. The source material was PBMCs. The origin of the receptors is a woman aged 18-29 years in good health and CMV-seronegative.

V and J are TRBV28 and TRBJ1-5; 7 bases are shared with TRBD1. Germline trimming cut 3 bases from V and 7 bases from J; bases unmatched to any gene: 12. In germline, CDR1 is MDHEN, CDR2 SYDVKM. The CDR3 extends over 16 amino acids. The CDR3 region is CASSFYEGTEHQPQHF. CDR3 nucleotides: TGTGCCAGCAGTTTTTACGAAGGGACAGAGCACCAGCCCCAGCATTTT.

V and J are TRBV19 and TRBJ2-7; D is unresolved. Germline V gene lookup returns CDR1 LNHDA and CDR2 SQIVND (reference sequence). This CDR3 contains 15 residues. Trimming removed 0 bases from V and 2 bases from J, with 11 bases in between. CDR3: CASSIEDSTPYEQYF. The DNA of the CDR3 is TGTGCCAGTAGTATAGAAGATAGTACCCCCTACGAGCAGTACTTC.

The J gene is TRBJ1-1, the V gene TRBV11-3; 8 bases are a match to TRBD1. The V gene end was trimmed by 5 bases and the J gene end by 0 bases; junction bases not matched to a gene: 5. The CDR3 spans 15 residues. CDR1 is SGHNT, CDR2 YENEEA, per germline. The CDR3 DNA reads as TGTGCCAGCAGCGCAAGACAGGGGATGAACACTGAAGCTTTCTTT. Translating it yields CASSARQGMNTEAFF. Combining the CDR3 with reference TRBV11-3 and TRBJ1-1 gives the whole variable domain EAGVVQSPRYKIIEKKQPVAFWCNPISGHNTLYWYLQNLGQGPELLIRYENEEAVDDSQLPKDRFSAERLKGVDSTLKIQPAELGDSAVYLCASSARQGMNTEAFFGQGTRLTVV.

This chain connects TRBV5-4 to TRBJ2-7; 7 bases align to TRBD2. V lost 1 base and J lost 2; bases outside the gene matches: 15. This CDR3 is built from 18 residues. Germline assignment: CDR1 SGHNT and CDR2 YYREEE (reference sequence). As DNA, the CDR3 is TGTGCCAGCAGCTTGTTTTCCGGGGGGAACTTTTTCACCTACGAGCAGTACTTC. This codes for CASSLFSGGNFFTYEQYF. Full variable domain (remainder filled in from reference TRBV5-4 and TRBJ2-7): ETGVTQSPTHLIKTRGQQVTLRCSSQSGHNTVSWYQQALGQGPQFIFQYYREEENGRGNFPPRFSGLQFPNYSSELNVNALELDDSALYLCASSLFSGGNFFTYEQYFGPGTRLTVT.

The chain combines TRBV29-1 with TRBJ2-4, with TRBD2 as a possible D gene (7 bases). The germline gives CDR1 SQVTM, CDR2 ANQGSEA. CDR3 size: 16 residues. V lost 4 bases and J 1 base, leaving 17 bases between the germline ends. CDR3 bases: TGCAGCGTTGGAGGGGGGGGCCTCAGGGCCAAAAACATTCAGTACTTC. Its translation is CSVGGGGLRAKNIQYF.

The J gene is TRBJ1-2, the V gene TRBV6-5; possibly TRBD1 for D (5 bases). The V gene's germline CDR1 is MNHEY and CDR2 SVGAGI. The V end was cut by 4 bases, the J end by 8 bases, with 17 bases between. The CDR3 loop spans 14 amino acids. The CDR3 DNA reads TGTGCCAGCAGTTCAACAGGTTTCGTCCAGGGCTACACCTTC. Its translation is CASSSTGFVQGYTF.

The chain joins TRBV7-9 to TRBJ2-1; TRBD2 matches at 9 bases. The CDR3 consists of 16 residues. V lost 0 bases and J lost 4; bases outside the gene matches: 4. CDR1 is SEHNR and CDR2 is FQNEAQ in the germline V gene (reference sequence). The CDR3 reads CASSLAVAGGYNEQFF. The CDR3 DNA is TGTGCCAGCAGCTTAGCGGTGGCGGGAGGGTACAATGAGCAGTTCTTC. The full variable domain, completed using reference TRBV7-9 and TRBJ2-1, is DTGVSQNPRHKITKRGQNVTFRCDPISEHNRLYWYRQTLGQGPEFLTYFQNEAQLEKSRLLSDRFSAERPKGSFSTLEIQRTEQGDSAMYLCASSLAVAGGYNEQFFGPGTRLTVL.

The chain is built from TRBV10-3 and TRBJ2-1; 12 positions match TRBD2. The V gene end was trimmed by 4 bases and the J gene end by 6 bases; junction bases not matched to a gene: 10. CDR1 is ENHRY, CDR2 SYGVKD, per germline. This CDR3 contains 17 residues. CDR3 region: CAISGGLLAGGGNEQFF. Here the CDR3 DNA reads TGTGCCATCAGTGGGGGATTACTAGCGGGAGGTGGCAATGAGCAGTTCTTC.

J is TRBJ2-5 and V is TRBV9; D might be TRBD1 (5 bases). The CDR3 is 15 residues long. V was cut by 0 bases and J by 2 bases, with 11 bases left in between. The germline CDR1 and CDR2 sequences are SGDLS and YYNGEE. DNA for the CDR3: TGTGCCAGCAGCGTAGGAGAGACAGCACAAGAGACCCAGTACTTC. It specifies CASSVGETAQETQYF.

This chain connects TRBV2 to TRBJ2-7, with D possibly matching TRBD2 (5 bases). Germline V gene sequence: CDR1 SNHLY, CDR2 FYNNEI. The V end was cut by 10 bases, the J end by 2 bases, with 18 bases between. CDR3 length: 14 residues. The CDR3 bases are TGTGCCACCCGGGCTATTGCGGGTCCCTACGAGCAGTACTTC. Translated: CATRAIAGPYEQYF.

The rearrangement uses TRBV4-1 and TRBJ1-1, with D unclear. CDR1 is MGHRA, CDR2 YSYEKL, per germline. The CDR3 is 11 residues long. Trimming took 2 bases from V and 5 from J, leaving 3 bases between them. CDR3 nucleotides: TGCGCCAGCAGCCAACTGACTGAAGCTTTCTTT. Encoded protein: CASSQLTEAFF.

The chain recombines TRBV5-1 with TRBJ2-5; TRBD1 aligns across 8 bases. Unmatched junction bases numbered 8, after V lost 6 bases and J lost 4 bases. The CDR3 loop spans 14 amino acids. CDR1 is SGHRS and CDR2 is YFSETQ in the germline V gene. The CDR3 loop is CASMAQGDSETQYF. CDR3 in DNA: TGCGCCAGCATGGCACAGGGGGATTCAGAGACCCAGTACTTC.

The chain carries TRBV30 and TRBJ1-1; D is unresolved. This CDR3 comprises 14 residues. V lost 1 base and J lost 0, with 9 bases in between. CDR1 and CDR2 from the germline V gene are GTSNPN and SVGIG (reference sequence). For the CDR3, the DNA is TGTGCCTGGAGTGCACCCGGGATGAACACTGAAGCTTTCTTT. As protein: CAWSAPGMNTEAFF.

This chain joins TRBV5-1 and TRBJ2-7; 9 positions match TRBD1. The CDR3 is 15 residues long. Per the germline V gene, CDR1 is SGHRS and CDR2 is YFSETQ. The ends lost 3 bases at V and 0 bases at J; junction bases unmatched: 4. CDR3 amino acids: CASSWGDRASYEQYF. The CDR3 nucleotides are TGCGCCAGCAGCTGGGGGGACAGGGCCTCCTACGAGCAGTACTTC.

V is TRBV5-1 and J is TRBJ1-1; D gene unclear. Per germline, CDR1 SGHRS and CDR2 YFSETQ. This CDR3 has 17 residues. Trimming took 4 bases from V and 1 from J, leaving 20 bases between them. The CDR3 reads CASSTPEGGMENTEAFF. CDR3 in DNA: TGCGCCAGCAGCACCCCCGAGGGTGGGATGGAGAACACTGAAGCTTTCTTT.